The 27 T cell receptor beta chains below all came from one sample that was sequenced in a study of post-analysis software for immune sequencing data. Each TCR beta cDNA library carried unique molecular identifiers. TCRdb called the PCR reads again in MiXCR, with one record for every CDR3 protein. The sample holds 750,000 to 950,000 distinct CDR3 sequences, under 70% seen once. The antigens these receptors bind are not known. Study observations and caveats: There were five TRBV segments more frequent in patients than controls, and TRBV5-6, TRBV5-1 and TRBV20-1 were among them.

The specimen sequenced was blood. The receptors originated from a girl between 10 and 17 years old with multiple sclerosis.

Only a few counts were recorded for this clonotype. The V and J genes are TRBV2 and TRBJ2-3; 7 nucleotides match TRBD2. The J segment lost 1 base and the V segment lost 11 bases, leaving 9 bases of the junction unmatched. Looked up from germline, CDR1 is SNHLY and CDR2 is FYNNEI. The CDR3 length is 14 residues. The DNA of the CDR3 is TGTGCCCGAGTAGCGGGCTGGGGCACAGATACGCAGTATTTT. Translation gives CARVAGWGTDTQYF.

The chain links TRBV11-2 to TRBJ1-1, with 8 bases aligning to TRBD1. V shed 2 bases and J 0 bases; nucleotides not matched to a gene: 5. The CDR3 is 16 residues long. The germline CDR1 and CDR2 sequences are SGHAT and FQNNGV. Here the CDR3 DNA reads TGTGCCAGCAGCTTAAACGGACAGGGATTGAACACTGAAGCTTTCTTT. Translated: CASSLNGQGLNTEAFF.

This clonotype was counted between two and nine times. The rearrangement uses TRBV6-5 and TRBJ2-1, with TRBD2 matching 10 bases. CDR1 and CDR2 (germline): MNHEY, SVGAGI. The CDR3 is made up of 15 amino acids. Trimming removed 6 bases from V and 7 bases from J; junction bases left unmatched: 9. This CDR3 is CASSPLWTSGNEQFF. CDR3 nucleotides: TGTGCCAGCAGCCCCCTGTGGACTAGCGGAAATGAGCAGTTCTTC.

CDR3 sequence (DNA): TGCGCCAGCAGCTCAGGGTTGATAGCCGGGGAGCTGTTTTTT. As protein: CASSSGLIAGELFF. V and J are TRBV5-1 and TRBJ2-2, with D tentatively TRBD1 (5 bases). Trimming pared 3 bases from V and 6 bases from J, leaving 12 bases between. The CDR3 extends over 14 amino acids. Germline CDR1 reads SGHRS; CDR2 reads YFSETQ.

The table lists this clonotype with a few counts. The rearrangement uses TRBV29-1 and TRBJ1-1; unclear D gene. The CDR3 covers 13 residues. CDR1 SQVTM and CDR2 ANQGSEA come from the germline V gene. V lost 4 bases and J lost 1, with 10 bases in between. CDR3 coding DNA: TGCAGCGTTGTCGGCCGCGCGAACACTGAAGCTTTCTTT. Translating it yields CSVVGRANTEAFF. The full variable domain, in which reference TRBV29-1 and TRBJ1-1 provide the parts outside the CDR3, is SAVISQKPSRDICQRGTSLTIQCQVDSQVTMMFWYRQQPGQSLTLIATANQGSEATYESGFVIDKFPISRPNLTFSTLTVSNMSPEDSSIYLCSVVGRANTEAFFGQGTRLTVV.

Here the CDR3 reads CASSLAAGAPSSYEQYF. The CDR3 DNA sequence: TGCGCCAGCAGCTTGGCCGCAGGAGCCCCAAGCTCCTACGAGCAGTACTTC. This chain joins TRBV5-1 and TRBJ2-7; D is undetermined. The V end was cut by 0 bases, the J end by 0 bases, with 16 bases between. The CDR3 sequence is 17 residues long. Germline CDR1 reads SGHRS; CDR2 reads YFSETQ.

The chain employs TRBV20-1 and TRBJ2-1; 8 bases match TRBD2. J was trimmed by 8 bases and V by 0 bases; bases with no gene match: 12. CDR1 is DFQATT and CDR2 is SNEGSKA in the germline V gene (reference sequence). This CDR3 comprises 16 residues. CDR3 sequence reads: CSAREGTRVLLDEQFF. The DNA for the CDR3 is TGCAGTGCTAGAGAGGGGACTAGGGTCCTCCTCGATGAGCAGTTCTTC.

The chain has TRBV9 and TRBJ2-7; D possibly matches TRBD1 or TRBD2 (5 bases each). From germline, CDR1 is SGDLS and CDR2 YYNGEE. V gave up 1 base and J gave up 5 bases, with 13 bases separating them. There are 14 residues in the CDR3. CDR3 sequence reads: CASSVMGRGDEQYF. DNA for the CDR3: TGTGCCAGCAGCGTAATGGGGAGAGGGGACGAGCAGTACTTC.

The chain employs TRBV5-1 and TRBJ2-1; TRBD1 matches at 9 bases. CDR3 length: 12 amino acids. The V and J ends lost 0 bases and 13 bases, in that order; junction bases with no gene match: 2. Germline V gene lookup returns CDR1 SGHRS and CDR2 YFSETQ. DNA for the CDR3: TGCGCCAGCAGCTTGGACAGGGGGCTACAGTTCTTC. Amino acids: CASSLDRGLQFF.

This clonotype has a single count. In nucleotides, the CDR3 is TGTGCCAGCAGCTTAAGGACAGGGACTGGAGGCAACTACGAGCAGTACTTC. Translation gives CASSLRTGTGGNYEQYF. V gene TRBV7-9 combines with J gene TRBJ2-7; 8 nucleotides line up with TRBD1. Looked up from germline, CDR1 is SEHNR and CDR2 is FQNEAQ (reference sequence). V lost 2 bases to trimming and J lost 3 bases; unmatched junction nucleotides: 12. The CDR3 totals 17 residues.

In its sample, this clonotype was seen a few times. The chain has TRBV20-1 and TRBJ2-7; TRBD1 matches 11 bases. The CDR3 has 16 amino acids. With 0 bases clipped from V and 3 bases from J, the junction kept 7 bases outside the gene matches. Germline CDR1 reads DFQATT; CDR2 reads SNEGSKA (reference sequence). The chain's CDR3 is CSARDWGQGDDYEQYF. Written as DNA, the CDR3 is TGCAGTGCTAGAGACTGGGGACAGGGGGACGACTACGAGCAGTACTTC.

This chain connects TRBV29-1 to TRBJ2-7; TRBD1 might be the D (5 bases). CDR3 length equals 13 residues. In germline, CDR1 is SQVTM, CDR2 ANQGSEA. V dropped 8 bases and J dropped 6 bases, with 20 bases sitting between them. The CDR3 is CSPRMAKGSEQYF. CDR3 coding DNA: TGCAGCCCCAGAATGGCCAAGGGGTCCGAGCAGTACTTC.

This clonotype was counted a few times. The CDR3 loop reads CATVLSSGDLRKQYF. In DNA form, the CDR3 reads TGTGCCACCGTTCTCAGTAGCGGGGACCTACGAAAGCAGTACTTC. The genes are TRBV10-3 and TRBJ2-7; 8 bases map to TRBD2. The CDR3 is 15 amino acids. Losses at the gene ends were 10 bases for V and 8 bases for J; bases not matched to a gene: 19. CDR1 ENHRY and CDR2 SYGVKD come from the germline V gene.

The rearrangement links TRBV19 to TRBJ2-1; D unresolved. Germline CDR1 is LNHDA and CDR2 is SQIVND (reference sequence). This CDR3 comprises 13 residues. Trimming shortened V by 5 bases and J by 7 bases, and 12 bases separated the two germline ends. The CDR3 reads CASSPRSSNEQFF. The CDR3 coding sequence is TGTGCCAGTAGTCCCCGGTCGAGTAATGAGCAGTTCTTC.

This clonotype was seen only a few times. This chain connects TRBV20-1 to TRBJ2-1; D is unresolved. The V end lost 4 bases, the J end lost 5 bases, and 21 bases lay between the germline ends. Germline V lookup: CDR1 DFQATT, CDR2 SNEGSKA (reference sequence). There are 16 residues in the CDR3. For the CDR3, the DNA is TGCAGTGCTATCCCTTTCTGGGCAACAGCCCACAATGAGCAGTTCTTC. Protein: CSAIPFWATAHNEQFF.

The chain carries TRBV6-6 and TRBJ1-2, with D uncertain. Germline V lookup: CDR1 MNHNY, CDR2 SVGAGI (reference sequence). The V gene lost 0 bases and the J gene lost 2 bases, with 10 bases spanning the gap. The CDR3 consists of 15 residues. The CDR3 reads CASSYSATSNYGYTF. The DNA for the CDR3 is TGTGCCAGCAGTTACTCGGCCACATCCAACTATGGCTACACCTTC.

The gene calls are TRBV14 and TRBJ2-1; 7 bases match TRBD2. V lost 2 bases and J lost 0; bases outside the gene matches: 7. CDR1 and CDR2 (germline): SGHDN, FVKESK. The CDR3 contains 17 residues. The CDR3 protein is CASSQLGGGFSYNEQFF. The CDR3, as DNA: TGTGCCAGCAGCCAATTGGGCGGGGGTTTCTCCTACAATGAGCAGTTCTTC.

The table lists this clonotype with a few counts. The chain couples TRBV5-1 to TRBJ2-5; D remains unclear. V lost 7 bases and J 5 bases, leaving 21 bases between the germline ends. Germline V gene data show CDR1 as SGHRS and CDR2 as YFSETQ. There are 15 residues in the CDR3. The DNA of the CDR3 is TGCGCCAGCTCCCCCTATGGTGATCGGTCTGAGACCCAGTACTTC. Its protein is CASSPYGDRSETQYF.

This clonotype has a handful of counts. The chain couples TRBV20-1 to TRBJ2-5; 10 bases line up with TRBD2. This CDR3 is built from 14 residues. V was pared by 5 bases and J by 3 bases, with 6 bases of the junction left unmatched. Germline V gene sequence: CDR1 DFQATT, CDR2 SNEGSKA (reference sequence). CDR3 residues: CSADSGGAEETQYF. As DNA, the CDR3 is TGCAGTGCTGACAGCGGGGGGGCCGAAGAGACCCAGTACTTC.

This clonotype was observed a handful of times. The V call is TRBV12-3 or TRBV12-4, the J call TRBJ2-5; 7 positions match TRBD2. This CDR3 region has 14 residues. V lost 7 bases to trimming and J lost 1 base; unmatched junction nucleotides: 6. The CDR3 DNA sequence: TGTGCCAGCACTCCGCGGGAGAGCCAAGAGACCCAGTACTTC. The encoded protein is CASTPRESQETQYF.

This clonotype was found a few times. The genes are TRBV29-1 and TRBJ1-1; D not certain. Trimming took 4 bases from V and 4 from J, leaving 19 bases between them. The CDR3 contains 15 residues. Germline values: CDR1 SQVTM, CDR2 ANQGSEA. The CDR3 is CSVGGNGRLGTEAFF. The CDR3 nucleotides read TGCAGCGTTGGAGGGAATGGTCGGCTGGGCACTGAAGCTTTCTTT.

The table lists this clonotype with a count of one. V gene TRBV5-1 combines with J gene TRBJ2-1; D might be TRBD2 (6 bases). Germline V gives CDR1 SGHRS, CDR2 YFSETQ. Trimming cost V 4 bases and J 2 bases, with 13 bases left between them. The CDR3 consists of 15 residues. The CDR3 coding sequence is TGCGCCAGCAGCCCGCTAGCGAGTACCTACAATGAGCAGTTCTTC. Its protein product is CASSPLASTYNEQFF.

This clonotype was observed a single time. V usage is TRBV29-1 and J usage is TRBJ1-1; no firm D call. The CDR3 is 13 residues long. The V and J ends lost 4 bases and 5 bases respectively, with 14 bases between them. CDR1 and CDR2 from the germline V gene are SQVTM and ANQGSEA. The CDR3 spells CSVAFVIQTEAFF. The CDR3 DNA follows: TGCAGCGTTGCCTTCGTTATTCAAACTGAAGCTTTCTTT.

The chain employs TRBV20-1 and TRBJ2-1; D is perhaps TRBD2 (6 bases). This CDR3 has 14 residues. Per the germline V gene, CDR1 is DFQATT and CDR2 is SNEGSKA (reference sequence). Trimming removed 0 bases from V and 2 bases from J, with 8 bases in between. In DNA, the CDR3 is TGCAGTGCTAGAGATTCGGGGGCCTACAATGAGCAGTTCTTC. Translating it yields CSARDSGAYNEQFF.

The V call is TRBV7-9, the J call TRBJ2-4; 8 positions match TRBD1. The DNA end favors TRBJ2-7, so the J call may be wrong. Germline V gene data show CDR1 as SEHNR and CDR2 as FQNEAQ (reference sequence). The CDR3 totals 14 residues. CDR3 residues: CASSLVQGAHEQYF. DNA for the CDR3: TGTGCCAGCAGCTTAGTCCAGGGGGCCCACGAGCAGTACTTC.

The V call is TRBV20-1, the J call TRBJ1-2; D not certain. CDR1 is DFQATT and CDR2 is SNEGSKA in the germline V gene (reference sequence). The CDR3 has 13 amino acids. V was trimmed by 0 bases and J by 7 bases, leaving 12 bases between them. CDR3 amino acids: CSARDYDTRGYTF. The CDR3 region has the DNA TGCAGTGCTAGAGATTACGACACGCGTGGCTACACCTTC.

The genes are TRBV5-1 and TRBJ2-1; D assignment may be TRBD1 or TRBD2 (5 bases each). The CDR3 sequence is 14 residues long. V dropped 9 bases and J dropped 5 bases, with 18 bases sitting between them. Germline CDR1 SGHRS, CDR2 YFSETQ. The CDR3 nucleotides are TGCGCCACCCGACAACGAGGGGAGAACAATGAGCAGTTCTTC. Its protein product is CATRQRGENNEQFF.